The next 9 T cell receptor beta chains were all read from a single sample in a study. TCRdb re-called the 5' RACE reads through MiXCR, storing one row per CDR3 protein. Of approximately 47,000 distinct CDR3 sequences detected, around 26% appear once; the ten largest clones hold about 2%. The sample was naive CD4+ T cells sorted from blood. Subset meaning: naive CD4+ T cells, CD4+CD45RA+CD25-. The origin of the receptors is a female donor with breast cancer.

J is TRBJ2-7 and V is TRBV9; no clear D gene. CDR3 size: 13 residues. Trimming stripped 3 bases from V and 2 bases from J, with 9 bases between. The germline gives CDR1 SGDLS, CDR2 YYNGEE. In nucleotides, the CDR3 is TGTGCCAGCAGCGCCTCTCCAGCCTACGAGCAGTACTTC. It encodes CASSASPAYEQYF.

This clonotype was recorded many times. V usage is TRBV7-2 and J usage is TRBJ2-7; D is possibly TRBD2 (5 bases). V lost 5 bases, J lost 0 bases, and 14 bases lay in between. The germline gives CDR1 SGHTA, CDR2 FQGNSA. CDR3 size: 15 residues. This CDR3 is CASSLRRGSSYEQYF. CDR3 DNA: TGTGCCAGCAGCCTCCGCCGGGGAAGCTCCTACGAGCAGTACTTC. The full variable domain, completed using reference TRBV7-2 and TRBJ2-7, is GAGVSQSPSNKVTEKGKDVELRCDPISGHTALYWYRQSLGQGLEFLIYFQGNSAPDKSGLPSDRFSAERTGGSVSTLTIQRTQQEDSAVYLCASSLRRGSSYEQYFGPGTRLTVT.

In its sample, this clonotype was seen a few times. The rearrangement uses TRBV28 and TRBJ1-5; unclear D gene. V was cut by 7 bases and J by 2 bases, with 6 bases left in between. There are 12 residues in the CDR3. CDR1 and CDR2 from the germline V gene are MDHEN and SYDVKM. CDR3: CASIRGNQPQHF. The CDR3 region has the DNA TGTGCCAGCATTAGGGGCAATCAGCCCCAGCATTTT.

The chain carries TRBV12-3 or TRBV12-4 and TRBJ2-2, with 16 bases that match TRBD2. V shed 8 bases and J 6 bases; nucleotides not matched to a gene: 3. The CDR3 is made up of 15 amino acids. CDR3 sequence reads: CASAGLAGGAGELFF. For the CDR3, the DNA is TGTGCCAGCGCGGGACTAGCGGGAGGGGCCGGGGAGCTGTTTTTT.

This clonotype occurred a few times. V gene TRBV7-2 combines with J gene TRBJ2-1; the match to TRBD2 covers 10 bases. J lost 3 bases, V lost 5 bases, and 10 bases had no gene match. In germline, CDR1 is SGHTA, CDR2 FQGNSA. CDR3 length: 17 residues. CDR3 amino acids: CASSPRILAGYYNEQFF. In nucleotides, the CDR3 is TGTGCCAGCAGCCCCCGAATACTAGCGGGGTACTACAATGAGCAGTTCTTC.

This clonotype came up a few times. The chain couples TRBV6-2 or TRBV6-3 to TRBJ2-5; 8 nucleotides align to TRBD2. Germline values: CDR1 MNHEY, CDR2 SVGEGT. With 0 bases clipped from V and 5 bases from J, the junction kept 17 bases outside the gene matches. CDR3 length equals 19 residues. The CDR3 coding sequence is TGTGCCAGCAGTTACTCGATAACCGGGACTAGAAGAAAGAGGGAGACCCAGTACTTC. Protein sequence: CASSYSITGTRRKRETQYF.

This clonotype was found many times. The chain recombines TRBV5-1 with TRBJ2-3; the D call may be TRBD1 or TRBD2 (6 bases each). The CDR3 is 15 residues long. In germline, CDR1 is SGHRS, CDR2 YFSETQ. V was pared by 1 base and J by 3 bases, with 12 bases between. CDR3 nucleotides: TGCGCCAGCAGCTTGCCCGGGGGCAGGACAGATACGCAGTATTTT. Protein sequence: CASSLPGGRTDTQYF.

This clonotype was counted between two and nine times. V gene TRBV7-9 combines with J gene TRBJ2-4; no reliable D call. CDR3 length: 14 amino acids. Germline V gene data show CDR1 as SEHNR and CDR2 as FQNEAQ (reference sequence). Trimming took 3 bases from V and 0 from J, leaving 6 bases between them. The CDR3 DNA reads TGTGCCAGCAGCTTTGCGGAAGCCAAAAACATTCAGTACTTC. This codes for CASSFAEAKNIQYF.

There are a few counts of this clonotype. The CDR3 DNA reads as TGTGCCACCAGTGATTTGGGGGTAGCCGGGGAGCTGTTTTTT. Protein product: CATSDLGVAGELFF. V usage is TRBV24-1 and J usage is TRBJ2-2; no definite D call. V lost 0 bases to trimming and J lost 6 bases, with 7 bases between them. The length of the CDR3 is 14 residues. Germline V gene sequence: CDR1 KGHDR, CDR2 SFDVKD.